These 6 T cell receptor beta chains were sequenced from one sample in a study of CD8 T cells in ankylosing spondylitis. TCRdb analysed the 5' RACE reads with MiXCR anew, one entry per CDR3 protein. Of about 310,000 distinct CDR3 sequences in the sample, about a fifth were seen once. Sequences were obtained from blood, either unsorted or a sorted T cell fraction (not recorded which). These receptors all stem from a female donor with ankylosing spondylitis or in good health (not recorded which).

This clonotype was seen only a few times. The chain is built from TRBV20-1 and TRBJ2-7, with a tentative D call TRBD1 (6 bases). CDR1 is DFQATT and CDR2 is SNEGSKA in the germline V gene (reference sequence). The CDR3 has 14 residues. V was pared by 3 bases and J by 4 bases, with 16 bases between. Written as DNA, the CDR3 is TGCAGTGCTAGCCCTTTCGCCAGGGGATACGAGCAGTACTTC. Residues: CSASPFARGYEQYF.

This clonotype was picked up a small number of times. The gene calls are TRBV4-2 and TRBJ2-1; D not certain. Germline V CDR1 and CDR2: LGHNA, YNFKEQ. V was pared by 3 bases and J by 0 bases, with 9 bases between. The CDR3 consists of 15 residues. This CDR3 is CASSHPRSSYNEQFF. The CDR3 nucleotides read TGTGCCAGCAGCCACCCCCGTAGCTCCTACAATGAGCAGTTCTTC.

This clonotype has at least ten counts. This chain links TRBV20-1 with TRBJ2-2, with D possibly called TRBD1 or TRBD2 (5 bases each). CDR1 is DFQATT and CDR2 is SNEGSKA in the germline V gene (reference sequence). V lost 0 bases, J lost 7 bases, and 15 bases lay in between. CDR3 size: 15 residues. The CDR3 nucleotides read TGCAGTGCTAGAGATATTGGCAGGGCGGGCGGGGAGCTGTTTTTT. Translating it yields CSARDIGRAGGELFF.

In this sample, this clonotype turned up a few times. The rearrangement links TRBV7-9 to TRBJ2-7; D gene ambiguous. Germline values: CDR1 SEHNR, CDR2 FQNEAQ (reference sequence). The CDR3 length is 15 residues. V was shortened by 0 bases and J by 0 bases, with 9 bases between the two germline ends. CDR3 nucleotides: TGTGCCAGCAGCTTAGCAACCGGGTTCTCCTACGAGCAGTACTTC. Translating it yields CASSLATGFSYEQYF.

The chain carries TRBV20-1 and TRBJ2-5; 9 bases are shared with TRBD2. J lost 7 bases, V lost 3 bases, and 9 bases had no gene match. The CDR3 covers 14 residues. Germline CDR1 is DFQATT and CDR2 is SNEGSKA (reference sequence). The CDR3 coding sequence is TGCAGTGCTAGGACTAGCGGCCAACAGGGGACCCAGTACTTC. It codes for CSARTSGQQGTQYF.

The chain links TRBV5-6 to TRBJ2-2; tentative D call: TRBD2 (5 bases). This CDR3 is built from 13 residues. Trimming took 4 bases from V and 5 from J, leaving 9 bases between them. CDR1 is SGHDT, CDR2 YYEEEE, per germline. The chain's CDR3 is CASSLRETGELFF. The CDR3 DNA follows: TGTGCCAGCAGCCTTAGGGAGACCGGGGAGCTGTTTTTT.